The sequence of this T cell receptor beta chain was determined in a study of radiotherapy plus CTLA-4 blockade in lung cancer. Only in-frame clones appear in the TCRdb table, and some are missing; sequencing was by immunoSEQ multiplex PCR. This table has about 110,000 clones, approximately 87% appearing once. The V end lost 1 base, the J end lost 4 bases, and 11 bases lay between the germline ends. Per the germline V gene, CDR1 is KGHSH and CDR2 is LQKENI. This CDR3 region has 15 residues. Sample: peripheral blood, taken from a patient treated with radiotherapy plus ipilimumab. The TCR comes from a human donor with non-small cell lung cancer that progressed on radiotherapy plus ipilimumab. Some clones in this sample may be carry-over from other donors' samples. The V gene is TRBV18, the J gene TRBJ1-5; no clear D gene. The CDR3 region is CASSPQAGLNQPQHF. In DNA form, the CDR3 reads TGTGCCAGCTCACCACAGGCAGGTTTGAATCAGCCCCAGCATTTT.